The clone carrying this T cell receptor beta chain has more than one count but fewer than ten. Ophthalmopathy patients showed a Clinical Activity Score of at least 3, NOSPECS grade of at least 4 and duration under 3 months. This sample stems from a study of T cells in Graves' hyperthyroidism and ophthalmopathy. For the study at large: At the time of initial diagnosis and before any treatment, peripheral blood was collected.

The V and J ends lost 4 bases and 2 bases, in that order; junction bases with no gene match: 11. The CDR3 is 17 residues long. Regions amplified from RNA transcripts were the TCR beta CDR3 regions. HTBI primers were used for first-round RT-PCR of the TCR CDR3. TCRdb independently ran MiXCR on the multiplex PCR reads; one entry per CDR3 protein. The sample lists approximately 690,000 distinct CDR3 sequences; under 25% were seen once. The chain joins TRBV12-3 or TRBV12-4 to TRBJ1-3; 7 nucleotides line up with TRBD1. The source of this sequence is a man aged 25 to 40 with Graves' ophthalmopathy. The sequenced material came from blood. The CDR3 protein is CASSWDVWGTAGNTIYF. CDR3 nucleotides: TGTGCCAGCAGTTGGGATGTCTGGGGGACAGCTGGAAACACCATATATTTT.